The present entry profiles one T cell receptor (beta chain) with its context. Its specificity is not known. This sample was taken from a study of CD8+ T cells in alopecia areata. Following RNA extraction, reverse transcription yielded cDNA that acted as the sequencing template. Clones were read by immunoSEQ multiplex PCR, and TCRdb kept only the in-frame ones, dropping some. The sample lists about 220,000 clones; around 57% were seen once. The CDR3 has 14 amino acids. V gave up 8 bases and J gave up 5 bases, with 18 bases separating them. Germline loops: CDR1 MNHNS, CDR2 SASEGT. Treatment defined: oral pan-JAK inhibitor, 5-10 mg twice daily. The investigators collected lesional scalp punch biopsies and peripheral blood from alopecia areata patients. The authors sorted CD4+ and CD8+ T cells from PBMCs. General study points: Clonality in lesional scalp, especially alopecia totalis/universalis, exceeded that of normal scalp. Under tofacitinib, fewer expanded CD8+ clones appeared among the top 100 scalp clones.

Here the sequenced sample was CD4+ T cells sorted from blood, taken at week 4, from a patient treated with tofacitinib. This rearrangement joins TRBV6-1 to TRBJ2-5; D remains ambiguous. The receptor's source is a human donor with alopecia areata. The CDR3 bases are TGTGCCAGCTCGTTACAGCCTAAAGAGGAGACCCAGTACTTC. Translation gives CASSLQPKEETQYF.